The 32 T cell receptor beta chains below all came from one sample that was sequenced in a study of neurological immune-mediated disorders. TCRdb re-called the 5' RACE reads through MiXCR, storing one row per CDR3 protein. The sample carries over 25,000 distinct CDR3 sequences, around 21% recorded once. The sample taken for sequencing was PBMCs. These receptors were collected from a woman between 55 and 75 years old in good health.

This clonotype came up many times. This chain uses TRBV5-1 with TRBJ1-2; 7 nucleotides match TRBD1. V was pared by 3 bases and J by 2 bases, with 7 bases of the junction left unmatched. The CDR3 covers 15 residues. CDR1 is SGHRS, CDR2 YFSETQ, per germline. The CDR3 DNA reads as TGCGCCAGCAGCTACGGTCAGGGGGGAAACTATGGCTACACCTTC. Amino acids: CASSYGQGGNYGYTF. Complete variable domain (other parts from reference TRBV5-1 and TRBJ1-2): KAGVTQTPRYLIKTRGQQVTLSCSPISGHRSVSWYQQTPGQGLQFLFEYFSETQRNKGNFPGRFSGRQFSNSRSEMNVSTLELGDSALYLCASSYGQGGNYGYTFGSGTRLTVV.

Turning to this clonotype: At one end the junction does not follow the germline gene, possibly because of a read error. The genes are TRBV7-8 and TRBJ2-2; possible D gene TRBD1, 6 bases. CDR3 size: 15 residues. The germline gives CDR1 SGHVS, CDR2 FQNEAQ. CDR3 nucleotides: TGTGCCAGCAGACCACAGGCAGGGGACACCGGGGAGCTGATTTTT. It specifies CASRPQAGDTGELIF. The full variable domain, its missing parts supplied by reference TRBV7-8 and TRBJ2-2, is GAGVSQSPRYKVAKRGQDVALRCDPISGHVSLFWYQQALGQGPEFLTYFQNEAQLDKSGLPSDRFFAERPEGSVSTLKIQRTQQEDSAVYLCASRPQAGDTGELIFGEGSRLTVL.

In this sample, this clonotype turned up many times. V usage is TRBV5-1 and J usage is TRBJ2-1; 7 bases are shared with TRBD2. Per the germline V gene, CDR1 is SGHRS and CDR2 is YFSETQ. Trimming took 0 bases from V and 0 from J; bases not matched to a gene: 0. The CDR3 loop spans 15 amino acids. CDR3 protein: CASSLGGGSYNEQFF. CDR3 bases: TGCGCCAGCAGCTTGGGGGGGGGCTCCTACAATGAGCAGTTCTTC. The entire variable domain, with the rest obtained from reference TRBV5-1 and TRBJ2-1, is as follows: KAGVTQTPRYLIKTRGQQVTLSCSPISGHRSVSWYQQTPGQGLQFLFEYFSETQRNKGNFPGRFSGRQFSNSRSEMNVSTLELGDSALYLCASSLGGGSYNEQFFGPGTRLTVL.

This clonotype was seen repeatedly, ten times or more. The gene calls are TRBV5-1 and TRBJ2-3, with D perhaps given as TRBD1 or TRBD2 (6 bases each). Trimming shortened V by 7 bases and J by 0 bases, and 18 bases separated the two germline ends. Germline CDR1 reads SGHRS; CDR2 reads YFSETQ. The CDR3 covers 16 residues. CDR3 loop: CASAGEEVSSTDTQYF. CDR3 nucleotides: TGCGCCAGCGCAGGGGAGGAAGTTTCTAGCACAGATACGCAGTATTTT.

The chain uses TRBV18 and TRBJ2-1, with D unclear. The germline CDR1 and CDR2 sequences are KGHSH and LQKENI. The CDR3 length is 14 residues. The V end was cut by 3 bases, the J end by 10 bases, with 16 bases between. CDR3: CASSPPRVAIEQFF. The CDR3 DNA reads as TGTGCCAGCTCACCGCCCCGCGTGGCCATCGAGCAGTTCTTC.

This clonotype was seen at least ten times. The chain is built from TRBV5-1 and TRBJ2-1; D may correspond to TRBD1 or TRBD2 (5 bases each). The V and J ends lost 3 bases and 3 bases respectively, with 16 bases between them. CDR1 is SGHRS and CDR2 is YFSETQ in the germline V gene. This CDR3 has 16 amino acids. In DNA, the CDR3 is TGCGCCAGCAGCTGGGGCGAGGGAAGAAGCTACAATGAGCAGTTCTTC. This gives the protein CASSWGEGRSYNEQFF.

This clonotype has ten or more counts. The rearrangement joins TRBV7-2 to TRBJ2-5; 7 nucleotides align to TRBD2. The CDR3 has 15 amino acids. V lost 1 base to trimming and J lost 2 bases; unmatched junction nucleotides: 4. Germline V gene lookup returns CDR1 SGHTA and CDR2 FQGNSA. DNA for the CDR3: TGTGCCAGCAGCTTAGTAAGCGGGACGCAAGAGACCCAGTACTTC. It encodes CASSLVSGTQETQYF.

This clonotype was recorded at least ten times. The chain employs TRBV5-1 and TRBJ2-1; either TRBD1 or TRBD2 may supply D (5 bases each). The CDR3 is 14 residues long. Trimming removed 7 bases at V and 9 bases at J, with 20 bases between. Germline-derived CDR1 and CDR2 are SGHRS and YFSETQ. The CDR3 is CASGRDPVVPEQFF. CDR3 DNA sequence: TGCGCCAGCGGTCGGGACCCGGTCGTTCCTGAGCAGTTCTTC. Looking up the rest from reference TRBV5-1 and TRBJ2-1 gives the full variable domain: KAGVTQTPRYLIKTRGQQVTLSCSPISGHRSVSWYQQTPGQGLQFLFEYFSETQRNKGNFPGRFSGRQFSNSRSEMNVSTLELGDSALYLCASGRDPVVPEQFFGPGTRLTVL.

This clonotype ranks as medium-sized. The genes are TRBV27 and TRBJ1-2; tentative D call: TRBD1 (5 bases). The V gene lost 2 bases and the J gene lost 6 bases, with 7 bases spanning the gap. The germline gives CDR1 MNHEY, CDR2 SMNVEV (reference sequence). CDR3 length equals 12 residues. DNA of the CDR3: TGTGCCAGCAGTTTACGGGGGAATGGCTACACCTTC. It yields the protein CASSLRGNGYTF.

This chain links TRBV6-5 with TRBJ2-2; D gene uncertain. The CDR3 contains 16 residues. The ends were cut back, 0 bases at V and 5 bases at J, with 13 bases in the middle. Germline CDR1 reads MNHEY; CDR2 reads SVGAGI. The CDR3 DNA follows: TGTGCCAGCAGTTACTCGCTAACCGGGCAGACCGGGGAGCTGTTTTTT. This sequence encodes CASSYSLTGQTGELFF.

This clonotype was seen more than once but under ten times. The chain uses TRBV19 and TRBJ2-2; D unclear. Germline loops: CDR1 LNHDA, CDR2 SQIVND (reference sequence). There are 13 residues in the CDR3. V was pared by 10 bases and J by 4 bases, with 13 bases between. The DNA for the CDR3 is TGTGCCACGACCCTCCCCCCCACCGGGGAGCTGTTTTTT. Translation gives CATTLPPTGELFF.

The rearrangement links TRBV7-2 to TRBJ2-7; D is uncertain. Germline loops: CDR1 SGHTA, CDR2 FQGNSA. V shed 6 bases and J shed 5 bases, with 11 bases lying between them. The CDR3 is 12 amino acids. Here the CDR3 DNA reads TGTGCCAGCAGTCGAACCTGGGACGAGCAGTACTTC. This translates into CASSRTWDEQYF.

This clonotype occurred many times. This chain joins TRBV29-1 and TRBJ2-1, with 9 bases identical to TRBD2. The CDR3 sequence is 18 residues long. CDR1 SQVTM and CDR2 ANQGSEA come from the germline V gene. V dropped 0 bases and J dropped 5; count of bases not matched to a gene: 14. CDR3 sequence reads: CSVEDYASGKFLHNEQFF. As DNA, the CDR3 is TGCAGCGTTGAAGATTACGCTAGCGGGAAGTTCCTCCACAATGAGCAGTTCTTC.

The chain carries TRBV4-2 and TRBJ2-3; 8 positions match TRBD2. CDR1 is LGHNA and CDR2 is YNFKEQ in the germline V gene. J was trimmed by 5 bases and V by 8 bases; bases with no gene match: 12. This CDR3 is built from 15 residues. DNA for the CDR3: TGTGCCAGCCAAGGACGGGGGGGCCGTGGAGATACGCAGTATTTT. Amino acids: CASQGRGGRGDTQYF.

This clonotype has ten or more counts. The V and J genes are TRBV5-1 and TRBJ2-7; D is unresolved. CDR3 length: 14 residues. In germline, CDR1 is SGHRS, CDR2 YFSETQ. The V and J ends lost 0 bases and 1 base respectively, with 8 bases between them. The CDR3 DNA is TGCGCCAGCAGCTTGGTGGAAGGATCCTACGAGCAGTACTTC. Translating it yields CASSLVEGSYEQYF.

This rearrangement joins TRBV28 to TRBJ2-7, with D possibly TRBD2 on 6 matching bases. Germline CDR1 MDHEN, CDR2 SYDVKM. CDR3 size: 14 residues. The V and J ends lost 6 bases and 3 bases respectively, with 15 bases between them. The CDR3 protein is CASRPGLGNYEQYF. CDR3 DNA: TGTGCCAGCAGGCCGGGACTTGGGAACTACGAGCAGTACTTC.

In its sample, this clonotype is medium-sized. The chain recombines TRBV20-1 with TRBJ1-1, with TRBD1 as a possible D gene (5 bases). This CDR3 region has 14 residues. From germline, CDR1 is DFQATT and CDR2 SNEGSKA (reference sequence). Trimming shortened V by 2 bases and J by 3 bases, and 13 bases separated the two germline ends. The CDR3 DNA is TGCAGTGCTAGACCTTCTGACAGTTACACTGAAGCTTTCTTT. Its protein is CSARPSDSYTEAFF.

This clonotype appeared many times. The V and J genes are TRBV4-3 and TRBJ2-7; D call uncertain. There are 16 residues in the CDR3. V shed 0 bases and J shed 7 bases, with 19 bases lying between them. The germline V gene encodes CDR1 LGHNA and CDR2 YSLEER. The CDR3 DNA is TGCGCCAGCAGCCAAGATGTCATGACTCCCATTCGGGAGCAGTACTTC. It codes for CASSQDVMTPIREQYF.

In its sample, this clonotype was seen many times. The CDR3 DNA sequence: TGTGCCAGCAGTTTTTACAGGGGGCGCAAGTATGGCTACACCTTC. Amino acid sequence: CASSFYRGRKYGYTF. This chain links TRBV12-3 or TRBV12-4 with TRBJ1-2; 9 nucleotides match TRBD1. This CDR3 has 15 amino acids. The ends lost 3 bases at V and 5 bases at J; junction bases unmatched: 7.

The CDR3 loop is CASSPGTEQYF. The CDR3 nucleotides read TGTGCCAGCAGCCCGGGGACAGAGCAGTACTTC. The chain has TRBV5-6 and TRBJ2-5, with 7 nucleotides matching TRBD1. V lost 4 bases, J lost 11 bases, and 5 bases stayed unmatched. The CDR3 has 11 amino acids. Germline assignment: CDR1 SGHDT and CDR2 YYEEEE.

This clonotype has at least ten counts. V is TRBV4-3 and J is TRBJ2-3; TRBD2 matches at 11 bases. The CDR3 loop spans 18 amino acids. CDR1 and CDR2 (germline): LGHNA, YSLEER. Losses at the gene ends were 3 bases for V and 3 bases for J; bases not matched to a gene: 11. This CDR3 is CASSQGSQLAGGTDTQYF. In DNA form, the CDR3 reads TGCGCCAGCAGCCAGGGATCCCAATTAGCGGGAGGGACAGATACGCAGTATTTT.

This clonotype was observed many times. J is TRBJ2-7 and V is TRBV20-1; possible D gene TRBD2, 6 bases. Germline V gene lookup returns CDR1 DFQATT and CDR2 SNEGSKA (reference sequence). The CDR3 loop spans 13 amino acids. Between the trimmed V and J ends, which lost 7 bases and 3 bases, there was a span of 16 bases. This chain's CDR3 is CSVPGLASYEQYF. For the CDR3, the DNA is TGCAGTGTCCCGGGTCTAGCGAGCTACGAGCAGTACTTC.

This clonotype was counted at least ten times. The rearrangement joins TRBV4-3 to TRBJ2-1, with 8 bases that match TRBD2. The CDR3 is made up of 15 amino acids. Losses at the gene ends were 0 bases for V and 7 bases for J; bases not matched to a gene: 5. Germline V gives CDR1 LGHNA, CDR2 YSLEER. The CDR3: CASSQDGGRLNEQFF. Written as DNA, the CDR3 is TGCGCCAGCAGCCAAGACGGCGGGAGGTTGAATGAGCAGTTCTTC.

As to this clonotype: A much larger clonotype is one base distant, so this may be a read error. The chain couples TRBV18 to TRBJ2-3; TRBD2 matches at 8 bases. The V gene's germline CDR1 is KGHSH and CDR2 LQKENI. This CDR3 contains 17 residues. The CDR3 DNA follows: TGTGCCATCTCACCCTTCGTCTCGGCGGGAGGTAAAGATACGCAGTATTTT. This sequence encodes CAISPFVSAGGKDTQYF. The whole variable domain, remainder taken from reference TRBV18 and TRBJ2-3, is NAGVMQNPRHLVRRRGQEARLRCSPMKGHSHVYWYRQLPEEGLKFMVYLQKENIIDESGMPKERFSAEFPKEGPSILRIQQVVRGDSAAYFCAISPFVSAGGKDTQYFGPGTRLTVL.

This clonotype has at least ten counts. This rearrangement joins TRBV5-6 to TRBJ2-2; D is possibly TRBD1 (6 bases). Trimming removed 7 bases from V and 6 bases from J, with 19 bases in between. This CDR3 spans 15 amino acids. CDR1 is SGHDT and CDR2 is YYEEEE in the germline V gene. CDR3 amino acids: CASGLQGTGAGELFF. Written as DNA, the CDR3 is TGTGCCAGCGGCCTACAGGGAACAGGTGCCGGGGAGCTGTTTTTT.

Ten or more counts support this clonotype. Its ends do not fully match the called genes, so a read error is possible. V gene TRBV5-1 combines with J gene TRBJ2-5, with 8 bases lining up with TRBD1. The CDR3 runs 16 residues. Germline values: CDR1 SGHRS, CDR2 YFSETQ. CDR3 in amino acids: CASSSKPTGAEETQCF. The CDR3 nucleotides are TGCGCCAGCAGCTCTAAACCGACAGGGGCGGAAGAGACCCAGTGCTTC. Filled out from reference TRBV5-1 and TRBJ2-5, the complete variable domain reads KAGVTQTPRYLIKTRGQQVTLSCSPISGHRSVSWYQQTPGQGLQFLFEYFSETQRNKGNFPGRFSGRQFSNSRSEMNVSTLELGDSALYLCASSSKPTGAEETQCFGPGTRLLVL.

At least ten counts were recorded for this clonotype. The chain employs TRBV28 and TRBJ2-2; the match to TRBD2 covers 10 bases. The CDR3 contains 14 residues. The V gene's germline CDR1 is MDHEN and CDR2 SYDVKM. Unmatched junction bases numbered 4, after V lost 6 bases and J lost 6 bases. CDR3 DNA: TGTGCCAGCAGCAGTCTAGCGGGAGCCGGGGAGCTGTTTTTT. Amino acid sequence: CASSSLAGAGELFF. The complete variable domain, with remaining parts taken from reference TRBV28 and TRBJ2-2, reads DVKVTQSSRYLVKRTGEKVFLECVQDMDHENMFWYRQDPGLGLRLIYFSYDVKMKEKGDIPEGYSVSREKKERFSLILESASTNQTSMYLCASSSLAGAGELFFGEGSRLTVL.

At least ten counts were recorded for this clonotype. The chain joins TRBV6-1 to TRBJ1-4; 8 bases match TRBD1. The germline gives CDR1 MNHNS, CDR2 SASEGT. This CDR3 is built from 16 residues. V shed 6 bases and J 10 bases; nucleotides not matched to a gene: 16. This CDR3 reads CASRDYTRTGIGKLFF. CDR3 in DNA: TGTGCCAGCAGGGACTATACACGGACAGGGATAGGAAAACTGTTTTTT.

This clonotype was found a few times. CDR3 coding DNA: TGTGCCAGCAGCGGAACCGGACTAGCGGGATACGAGCAGTACTTC. This sequence encodes CASSGTGLAGYEQYF. The gene calls are TRBV9 and TRBJ2-7, with 12 bases that match TRBD2. The length of the CDR3 is 15 residues. Germline V gene sequence: CDR1 SGDLS, CDR2 YYNGEE. V lost 3 bases, J lost 4 bases, and 5 bases stayed unmatched.

This chain uses TRBV18 with TRBJ2-5; TRBD1 might be the D (5 bases). CDR1 is KGHSH, CDR2 LQKENI, per germline. The CDR3 is 15 residues long. V dropped 4 bases and J dropped 5 bases, with 17 bases sitting between them. CDR3 in DNA: TGTGCCAGCTCACTATGTACAGGCGGAGAGGAGACCCAGTACTTC. Its translation: CASSLCTGGEETQYF.

This clonotype was counted ten times or more. The chain links TRBV4-3 to TRBJ2-1, with TRBD2 identical over 10 bases. CDR1 is LGHNA, CDR2 YSLEER, per germline. The trim removed 1 base at V and 3 bases at J, leaving 6 bases unmatched. The CDR3 extends over 17 amino acids. This chain's CDR3 is CASSQGIAGGLYNEQFF. CDR3 nucleotides: TGCGCCAGCAGCCAAGGAATAGCGGGAGGCCTCTACAATGAGCAGTTCTTC.

This clonotype was observed at least ten times. CDR3 in amino acids: CASSFWVGLSSGSQETQYF. CDR3 nucleotides: TGCGCCAGCAGCTTCTGGGTGGGGCTGAGTAGCGGAAGCCAAGAGACCCAGTACTTC. The chain couples TRBV5-1 to TRBJ2-5, with D maybe TRBD2 (6 bases). Looked up from germline, CDR1 is SGHRS and CDR2 is YFSETQ. CDR3 size: 19 residues. Trimming took 2 bases from V and 1 from J, leaving 24 bases between them.